The rows below give T cell receptor beta chains drawn from one sample of a study of blood T cell repertoires in COVID-19. Some clones are missing from TCRdb's copy, which holds only in-frame ones; the method was immunoSEQ multiplex PCR. The sample holds roughly 200,000 clones, roughly 88% seen once. Sequencing was done on a sample of peripheral blood. These receptors were obtained from a human donor in a cohort sampled during active COVID-19. The CDR3 runs from the conserved cysteine through the conserved F or W. D genes are given only for firm matches. Size is omitted from some rows. Given values are once, few, many or a class for expanded clones.

D	V	J	size	CDR3	DNA
-	TRBV2	TRBJ2-7	-	CASGAVYEQYF	TGTGCCAGCGGGGCCGTCTACGAGCAGTACTTC
TRBD1	TRBV7-2	TRBJ1-6	-	CASSLYTGQGGSPLHF	TGTGCCAGCAGCCTATACACGGGACAGGGGGGTTCACCCCTCCACTTT
TRBD2	TRBV3-1/TRBV3-2	TRBJ2-3	-	CASSPPAGTSGLAGITDTQYF	TGTGCCAGCAGCCCCCCCGCCGGGACATCGGGACTAGCGGGGATCACAGATACGCAGTATTTT
TRBD1	TRBV20-1	TRBJ2-7	-	CSASSLQGVAYEQYF	TGCAGTGCTAGTTCCTTACAGGGGGTTGCCTACGAGCAGTACTTC
-	TRBV14	TRBJ2-7	-	CASSQALDTIIGQYF	TGTGCCAGCAGCCAAGCTCTGGACACGATAATCGGTCAGTACTTC
-	TRBV21-1	TRBJ2-4	-	CASSKGGVLAGKNIQYF	TGTGCCAGCAGCAAAGGGGGGGTATTAGCGGGAAAAAACATTCAGTACTTC
TRBD2	TRBV10-3	TRBJ2-5	-	CAISPGLAGGRETQYF	TGTGCCATCAGTCCGGGACTAGCGGGAGGTAGAGAGACCCAGTACTTC
-	TRBV4-2	TRBJ1-6	-	CASSQDPPAPLHF	TGTGCCAGCAGCCAAGACCCCCCAGCACCCCTCCACTTT
TRBD1	TRBV2	TRBJ2-7	few	CASSDPGTGSYEQYF	TGTGCCAGCAGTGATCCCGGGACAGGATCCTACGAGCAGTACTTC
-	TRBV5-8	TRBJ1-4	-	CASRGRGRENEKLFF	TGTGCCAGCAGAGGACGGGGACGGGAGAATGAAAAACTGTTTTTT
-	TRBV5-8	TRBJ1-2	-	CASSLRGPYGYTF	TGTGCCAGCAGCTTGAGGGGTCCCTATGGCTACACCTTC
-	TRBV6-5	TRBJ1-2	-	CASSYHNQGIEGYTF	TGTGCCAGCAGTTACCATAATCAGGGGATTGAGGGCTACACCTTC
TRBD2	TRBV9	TRBJ2-1	-	CASSVVLAGAGEQFF	TGTGCCAGCAGCGTAGTACTAGCGGGAGCCGGGGAGCAGTTCTTC
TRBD2	TRBV20-1	TRBJ2-2	-	CSASRVAGVRTGELFF	TGCAGTGCTAGTCGGGTAGCGGGAGTCCGTACCGGGGAGCTGTTTTTT
TRBD1	TRBV28	TRBJ2-7	-	CASRSDRGQRGEQYF	TGTGCCAGCAGGTCTGACAGGGGGCAACGGGGCGAGCAGTACTTC
TRBD2	TRBV27	TRBJ2-4	-	CASSLSTSGSKKNIQYF	TGTGCCAGCAGTTTATCGACTAGCGGTTCCAAGAAAAACATTCAGTACTTC
TRBD1	TRBV6-1	TRBJ1-2	few	CASSEAVHGTGIPSYGYTF	TGTGCCAGCAGTGAAGCGGTCCACGGGACAGGAATTCCCTCTTATGGCTACACCTTC
TRBD1	TRBV11-2	TRBJ2-5	once	CASSLRGQGARETQYF	TGTGCCAGCAGCTTACGAGGTCAGGGGGCACGAGAGACCCAGTACTTC
TRBD2	TRBV5-4	TRBJ2-7	-	CASSQTSGFRQYF	TGTGCCAGCAGCCAGACTAGCGGTTTCCGGCAGTACTTC
TRBD1	TRBV19	TRBJ1-2	few	CASSRVRGPGYGYTF	TGTGCCAGTAGTAGGGTCAGGGGGCCCGGCTATGGCTACACCTTC
-	TRBV30	TRBJ1-4	-	CAWSSGSNEKLFF	TGTGCCTGGAGTTCCGGTTCTAATGAAAAACTGTTTTTT
-	TRBV27	TRBJ2-7	-	CASSLGFGGYEQYF	TGTGCCAGCAGTTTAGGGTTCGGAGGTTACGAGCAGTACTTC
TRBD1	TRBV19	TRBJ1-3	-	CASSSRTGGNTIYF	TGTGCCAGTAGTTCCCGGACAGGAGGAAACACCATATATTTT
TRBD2	TRBV7-8	TRBJ2-5	-	CASSPALTSGNSQYF	TGTGCCAGCAGCCCCGCTTTAACTAGCGGGAATTCCCAGTACTTC
TRBD1	TRBV6-5	TRBJ1-1	-	CASSYWTGTEAFF	TGTGCCAGCAGTTACTGGACAGGCACTGAAGCTTTCTTT
TRBD1	TRBV5-1	TRBJ1-2	-	CASSSYGTDYGYTF	TGCGCCAGCAGCTCCTACGGGACAGACTATGGCTACACCTTC
TRBD1	TRBV5-1	TRBJ1-5	-	CASSPGTENQPQHF	TGCGCCAGCAGCCCCGGGACAGAGAATCAGCCCCAGCATTTT
TRBD1	TRBV11-1	TRBJ2-1	-	CASSHGQGVYNEQFF	TGTGCCAGCAGTCACGGACAGGGGGTGTACAATGAGCAGTTCTTC
-	TRBV2	TRBJ1-2	many	CASTAGGRGDGYTF	TGTGCCAGCACCGCCGGGGGGCGTGGGGATGGCTACACCTTC
TRBD1	TRBV5-6	TRBJ2-5	few	CASSLAGSGGETQYF	TGTGCCAGCAGCTTGGCCGGGTCAGGGGGAGAGACCCAGTACTTC
-	TRBV15	TRBJ1-2	-	CATSRGPGYGYTF	TGTGCCACCAGCAGAGGACCGGGGTATGGCTACACCTTC
TRBD1	TRBV6-5	TRBJ1-1	once	CASSQGARYTEAFF	TGTGCCAGCAGTCAGGGGGCGCGGTACACTGAAGCTTTCTTT
TRBD1	TRBV2	TRBJ1-2	-	CASSYLPGQGGGYTF	TGTGCCAGCAGTTACCTGCCGGGACAGGGGGGCGGCTACACCTTC
TRBD2	TRBV19	TRBJ2-1	-	CASSPGLAGDRNEQFF	TGTGCCAGTAGTCCGGGACTAGCGGGAGACCGCAATGAGCAGTTCTTC
TRBD2	TRBV4-1	TRBJ2-5	-	CASSQENSGGETQYF	TGCGCCAGCAGCCAAGAGAATTCGGGAGGGGAGACCCAGTACTTC
-	TRBV19	TRBJ2-1	-	CASTEGPNEQFF	TGTGCCAGTACGGAGGGCCCCAATGAGCAGTTCTTC
-	TRBV6-5	TRBJ1-6	-	CASSSVPNYNSPLHF	TGTGCCAGCAGTAGCGTGCCGAACTATAATTCACCCCTCCACTTT
-	TRBV2	TRBJ1-2	-	CASSEETGALGGYTF	TGTGCCAGCAGTGAAGAGACAGGAGCTCTCGGCGGCTACACCTTC
TRBD1	TRBV27	TRBJ1-1	-	CASSSRGPNTEAFF	TGTGCCAGCAGTTCCAGGGGGCCGAACACTGAAGCTTTCTTT
-	TRBV6-5	TRBJ1-6	-	CASSYSYARPLHF	TGTGCCAGCAGTTACTCATACGCCCGGCCCCTCCACTTT
TRBD2	TRBV11-2	TRBJ2-1	-	CASSSGLAGGSYNEQFF	TGTGCCAGCAGCTCGGGACTAGCGGGAGGGTCCTACAATGAGCAGTTCTTC
TRBD2	TRBV5-1	TRBJ2-3	-	CASSLGTSGSFGTDTQYF	TGCGCCAGCAGCTTGGGGACTAGCGGGAGTTTTGGCACAGATACGCAGTATTTT